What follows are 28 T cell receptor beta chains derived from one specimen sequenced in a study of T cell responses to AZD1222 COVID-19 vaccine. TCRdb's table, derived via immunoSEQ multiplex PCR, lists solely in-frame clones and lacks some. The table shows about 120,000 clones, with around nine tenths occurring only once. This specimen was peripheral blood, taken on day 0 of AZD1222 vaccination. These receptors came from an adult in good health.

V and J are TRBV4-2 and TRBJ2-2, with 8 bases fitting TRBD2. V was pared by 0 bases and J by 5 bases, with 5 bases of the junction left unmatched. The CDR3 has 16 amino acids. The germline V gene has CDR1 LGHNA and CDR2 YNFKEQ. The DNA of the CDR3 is TGTGCCAGCAGCCAAGATCAAGCGGGAGTTACCGGGGAGCTGTTTTTT. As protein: CASSQDQAGVTGELFF.

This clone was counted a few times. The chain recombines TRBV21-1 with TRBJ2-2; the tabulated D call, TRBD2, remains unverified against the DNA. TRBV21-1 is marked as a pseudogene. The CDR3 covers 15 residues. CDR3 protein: CASSPPAGNTGELFF. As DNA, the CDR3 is TGTGCCAGCAGCCCCCCCGCGGGGAACACCGGGGAGCTGTTTTTT.

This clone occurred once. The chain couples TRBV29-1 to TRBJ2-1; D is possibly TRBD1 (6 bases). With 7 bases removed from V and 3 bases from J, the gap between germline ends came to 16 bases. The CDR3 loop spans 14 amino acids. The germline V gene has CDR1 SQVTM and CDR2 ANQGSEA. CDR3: CSAPRTDGYNEQFF. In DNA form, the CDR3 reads TGCAGCGCCCCCCGGACAGATGGCTACAATGAGCAGTTCTTC.

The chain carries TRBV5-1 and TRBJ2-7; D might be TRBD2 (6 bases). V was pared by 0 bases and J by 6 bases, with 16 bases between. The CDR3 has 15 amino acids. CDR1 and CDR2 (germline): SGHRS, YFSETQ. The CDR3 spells CASSLVPAAGSEQYF. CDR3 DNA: TGCGCCAGCAGCTTGGTCCCGGCCGCGGGAAGCGAGCAGTACTTC.

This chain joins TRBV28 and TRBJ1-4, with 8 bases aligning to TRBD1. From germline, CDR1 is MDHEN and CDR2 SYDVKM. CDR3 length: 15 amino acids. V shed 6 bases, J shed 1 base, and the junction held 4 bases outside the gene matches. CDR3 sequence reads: CASRAGGETNEKLFF. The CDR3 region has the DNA TGTGCCAGCAGGGCAGGGGGCGAAACTAATGAAAAACTGTTTTTT.

CDR3 nucleotides: TGCGCCAGCAGGCAATCGACTAGCGGGATCCTTGGCGAGCAGTACTTC. Amino acid sequence: CASRQSTSGILGEQYF. J is TRBJ2-7 and V is TRBV5-1, with TRBD2 identical over 11 bases. V trimming: 5 bases; J trimming: 6 bases; junction bases outside the gene matches: 13. This CDR3 region has 16 residues. CDR1 is SGHRS, CDR2 YFSETQ, per germline.

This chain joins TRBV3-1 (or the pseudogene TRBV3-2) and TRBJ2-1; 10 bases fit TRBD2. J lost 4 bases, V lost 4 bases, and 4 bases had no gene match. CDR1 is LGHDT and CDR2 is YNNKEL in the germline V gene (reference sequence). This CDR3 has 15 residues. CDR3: CASSRAGGLYNEQFF. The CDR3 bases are TGTGCCAGCAGCCGAGCGGGAGGGTTATACAATGAGCAGTTCTTC.

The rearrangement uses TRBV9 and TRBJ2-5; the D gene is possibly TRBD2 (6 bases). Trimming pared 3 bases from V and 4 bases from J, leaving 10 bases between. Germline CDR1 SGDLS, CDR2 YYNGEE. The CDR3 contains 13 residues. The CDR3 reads CASSAAEGETQYF. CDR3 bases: TGTGCCAGCAGCGCCGCGGAGGGAGAGACCCAGTACTTC.

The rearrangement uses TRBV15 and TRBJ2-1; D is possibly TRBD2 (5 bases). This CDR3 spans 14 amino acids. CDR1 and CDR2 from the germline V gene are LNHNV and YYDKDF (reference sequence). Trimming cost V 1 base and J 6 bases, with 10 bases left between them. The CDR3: CATSRGGGSNEQFF. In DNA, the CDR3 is TGTGCCACCAGCAGAGGTGGAGGAAGCAATGAGCAGTTCTTC.

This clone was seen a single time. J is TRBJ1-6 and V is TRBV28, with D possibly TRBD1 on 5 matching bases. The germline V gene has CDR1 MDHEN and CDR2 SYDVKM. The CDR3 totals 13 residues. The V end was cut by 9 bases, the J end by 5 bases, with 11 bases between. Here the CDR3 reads CASTKGNNSPLHF. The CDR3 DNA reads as TGTGCCAGTACGAAGGGGAATAATTCACCCCTCCACTTT.

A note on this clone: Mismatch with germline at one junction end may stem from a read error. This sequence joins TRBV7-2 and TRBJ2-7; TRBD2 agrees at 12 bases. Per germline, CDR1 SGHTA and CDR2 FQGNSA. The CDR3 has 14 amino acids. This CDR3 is CASSLAGGTYEQYF. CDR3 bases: TGTGCCAGCAGCCTAGCGGGAGGGACCTACGAGCAGTACTTC.

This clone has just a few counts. The CDR3 coding sequence is TGTGCCAGCCGCCCAGGGGGCGCTGGAAACACCATATATTTT. Its protein product is CASRPGGAGNTIYF. J is TRBJ1-3 and V is TRBV9, with 8 nucleotides matching TRBD1. This CDR3 spans 14 amino acids. The germline CDR1 and CDR2 sequences are SGDLS and YYNGEE. The trim removed 7 bases at V and 2 bases at J, leaving 5 bases unmatched.

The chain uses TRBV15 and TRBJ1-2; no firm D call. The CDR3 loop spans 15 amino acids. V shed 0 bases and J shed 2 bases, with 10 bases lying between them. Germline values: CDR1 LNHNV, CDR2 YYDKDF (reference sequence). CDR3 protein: CATSRDRIENYGYTF. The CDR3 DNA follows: TGTGCCACCAGCAGAGATCGAATAGAAAACTATGGCTACACCTTC.

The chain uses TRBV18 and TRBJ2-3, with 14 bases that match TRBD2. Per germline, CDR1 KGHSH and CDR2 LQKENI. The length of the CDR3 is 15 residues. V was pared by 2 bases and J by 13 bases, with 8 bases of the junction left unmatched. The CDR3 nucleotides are TGTGCCAGCTCACCAACCGGGACTAGCGGGAGAGTTGAGTATTTT. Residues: CASSPTGTSGRVEYF.

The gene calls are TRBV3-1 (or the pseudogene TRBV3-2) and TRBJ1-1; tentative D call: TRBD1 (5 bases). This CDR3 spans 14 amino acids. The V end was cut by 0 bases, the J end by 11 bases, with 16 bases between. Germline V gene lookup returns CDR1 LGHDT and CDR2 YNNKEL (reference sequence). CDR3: CASSQDGAPPKAFF. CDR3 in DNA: TGTGCCAGCAGCCAAGACGGGGCCCCCCCTAAGGCTTTCTTT.

CDR3 sequence: CASSLAGTGGHEQYF. The CDR3 bases are TGTGCCAGCAGCTTAGCGGGGACAGGCGGGCACGAGCAGTACTTC. V is TRBV7-9 and J is TRBJ2-7; TRBD1 matches at 8 bases. The CDR3 runs to 15 residues. V dropped 0 bases and J dropped 5; count of bases not matched to a gene: 6. Germline V lookup: CDR1 SEHNR, CDR2 FQNEAQ (reference sequence). The whole variable domain, filled in from reference TRBV7-9 and TRBJ2-7, reads DTGVSQNPRHKITKRGQNVTFRCDPISEHNRLYWYRQTLGQGPEFLTYFQNEAQLEKSRLLSDRFSAERPKGSFSTLEIQRTEQGDSAMYLCASSLAGTGGHEQYFGPGTRLTVT.

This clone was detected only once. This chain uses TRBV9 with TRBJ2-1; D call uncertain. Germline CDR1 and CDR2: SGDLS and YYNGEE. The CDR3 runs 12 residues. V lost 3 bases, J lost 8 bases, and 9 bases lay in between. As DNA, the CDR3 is TGTGCCAGCAGCGCCCTGTGGGATGAGCAGTTCTTC. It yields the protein CASSALWDEQFF.

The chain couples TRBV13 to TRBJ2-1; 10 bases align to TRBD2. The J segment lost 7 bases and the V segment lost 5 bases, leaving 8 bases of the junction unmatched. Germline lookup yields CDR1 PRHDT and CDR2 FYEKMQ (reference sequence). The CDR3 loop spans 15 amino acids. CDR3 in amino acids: CASSPGTSVRNEQFF. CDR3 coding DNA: TGTGCCAGCAGCCCCGGGACTAGCGTTCGAAATGAGCAGTTCTTC. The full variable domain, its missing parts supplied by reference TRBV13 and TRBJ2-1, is AAGVIQSPRHLIKEKRETATLKCYPIPRHDTVYWYQQGPGQDPQFLISFYEKMQSDKGSIPDRFSAQQFSDYHSELNMSSLELGDSALYFCASSPGTSVRNEQFFGPGTRLTVL.

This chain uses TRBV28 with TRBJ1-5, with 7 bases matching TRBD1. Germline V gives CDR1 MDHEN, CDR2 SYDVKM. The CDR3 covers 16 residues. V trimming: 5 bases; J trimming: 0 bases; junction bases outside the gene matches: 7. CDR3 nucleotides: TGTGCCAGCAGTACAGGGGACCCTTATAGCAATCAGCCCCAGCATTTT. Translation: CASSTGDPYSNQPQHF.

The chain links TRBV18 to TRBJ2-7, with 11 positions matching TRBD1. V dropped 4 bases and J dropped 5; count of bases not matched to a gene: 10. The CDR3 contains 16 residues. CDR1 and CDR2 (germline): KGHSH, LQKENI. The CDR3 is CASSQGRDRGSNEQYF. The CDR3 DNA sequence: TGTGCCAGCTCACAGGGCCGGGACAGGGGGTCGAACGAGCAGTACTTC.

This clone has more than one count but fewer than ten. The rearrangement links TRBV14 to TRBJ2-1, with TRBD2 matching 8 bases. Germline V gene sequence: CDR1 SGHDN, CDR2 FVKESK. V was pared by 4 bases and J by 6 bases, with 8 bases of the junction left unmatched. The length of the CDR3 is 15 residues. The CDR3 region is CASSPSAGGGNEQFF. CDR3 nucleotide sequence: TGTGCCAGCAGCCCCTCTGCGGGAGGAGGCAATGAGCAGTTCTTC.

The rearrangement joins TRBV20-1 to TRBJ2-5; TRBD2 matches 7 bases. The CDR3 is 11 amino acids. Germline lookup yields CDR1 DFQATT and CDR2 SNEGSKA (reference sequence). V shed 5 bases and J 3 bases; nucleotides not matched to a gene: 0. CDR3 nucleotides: TGCAGTGCTGGGGGGGAAGAGACCCAGTACTTC. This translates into CSAGGEETQYF.

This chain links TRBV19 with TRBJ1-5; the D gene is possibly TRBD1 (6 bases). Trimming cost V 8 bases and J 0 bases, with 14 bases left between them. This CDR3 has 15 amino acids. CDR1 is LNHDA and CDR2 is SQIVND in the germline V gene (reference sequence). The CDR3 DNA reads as TGTGCCAGTGTCACGGGACAATATAGCAATCAGCCCCAGCATTTT. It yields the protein CASVTGQYSNQPQHF. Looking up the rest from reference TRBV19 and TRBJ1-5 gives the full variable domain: DGGITQSPKYLFRKEGQNVTLSCEQNLNHDAMYWYRQDPGQGLRLIYYSQIVNDFQKGDIAEGYSVSREKKESFPLTVTSAQKNPTAFYLCASVTGQYSNQPQHFGDGTRLSIL.

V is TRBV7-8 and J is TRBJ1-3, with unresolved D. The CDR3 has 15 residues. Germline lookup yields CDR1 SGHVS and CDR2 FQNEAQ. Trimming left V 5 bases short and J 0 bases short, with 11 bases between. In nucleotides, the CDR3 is TGTGCCAGCAGCGGCCATGTGGGCTCTGGAAACACCATATATTTT. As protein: CASSGHVGSGNTIYF.

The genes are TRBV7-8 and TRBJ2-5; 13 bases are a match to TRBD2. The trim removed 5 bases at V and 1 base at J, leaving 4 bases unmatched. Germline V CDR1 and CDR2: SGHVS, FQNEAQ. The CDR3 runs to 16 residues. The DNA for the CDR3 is TGTGCCAGCAGCGCCCGGACTAGCGGGAGCCAAGAGACCCAGTACTTC. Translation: CASSARTSGSQETQYF.

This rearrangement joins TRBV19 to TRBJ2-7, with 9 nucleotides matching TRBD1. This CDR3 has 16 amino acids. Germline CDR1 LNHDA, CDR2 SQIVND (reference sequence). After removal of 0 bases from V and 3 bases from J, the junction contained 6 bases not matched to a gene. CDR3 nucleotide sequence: TGTGCCAGTAGTATAGAGAGACAGGGGGGGAACTACGAGCAGTACTTC. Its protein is CASSIERQGGNYEQYF.

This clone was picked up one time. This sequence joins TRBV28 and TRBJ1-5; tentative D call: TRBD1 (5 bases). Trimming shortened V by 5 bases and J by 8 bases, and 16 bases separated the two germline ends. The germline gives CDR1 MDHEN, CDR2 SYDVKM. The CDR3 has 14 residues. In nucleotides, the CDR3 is TGTGCCAGCAGTCCCCCGCAGGGTGCTGAGCCCCAGCATTTT. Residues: CASSPPQGAEPQHF.

CDR3 DNA: TGTGCCAGCAGTTACTCGAGGCAGGGTTACGAGCAGTACTTC. Translated: CASSYSRQGYEQYF. This rearrangement joins TRBV6-2 or TRBV6-3 to TRBJ2-7; perhaps TRBD1 as D (5 bases). CDR1 is MNHEY and CDR2 is SVGEGT in the germline V gene. The CDR3 runs 14 residues. Trimming took off 0 bases at V and 4 bases at J, with 10 bases between the two ends.